Each of the 21 T cell receptor beta chains below was sequenced from the same sample in a study of cytotoxic CD8 clonotypes in ibrutinib-treated CLL. The protocol was immunoSEQ multiplex PCR, while the TCRdb copy is restricted to in-frame clones and leaves out a portion. The repertoire holds around 40,000 clones, with approximately 70% as singletons. The starting material was PBMCs, obtained at disease progression, from a patient treated with ibrutinib. The receptors originated from a human donor with chronic lymphocytic leukemia.

This chain joins TRBV6-1 and TRBJ2-2; D gene uncertain. Per the germline V gene, CDR1 is MNHNS and CDR2 is SASEGT. The germline V and J ends were trimmed by 0 bases and 2 bases, with 10 bases remaining between them. CDR3 size: 16 residues. In DNA form, the CDR3 reads TGTGCCAGCAGTGAAGCGCGAGGAGCCAACACCGGGGAGCTGTTTTTT. Translating it yields CASSEARGANTGELFF.

The J gene is TRBJ1-2, the V gene TRBV4-1, with 9 bases matching TRBD1. The V segment lost 0 bases and the J segment 4 bases; nucleotides outside the gene matches: 15. Germline V gene lookup returns CDR1 MGHRA and CDR2 YSYEKL. This CDR3 is 19 amino acids long. The CDR3 DNA sequence: TGCGCCAGCAGCCAAGAGGTTAACTTGGGGACAGGGCCTCTCTATGGCTACACCTTC. Encoded protein: CASSQEVNLGTGPLYGYTF.

The genes are TRBV28 and TRBJ2-3, with 9 bases lining up with TRBD2. The CDR3 is 15 amino acids. The trim removed 3 bases at V and 4 bases at J, leaving 5 bases unmatched. Germline CDR1 is MDHEN and CDR2 is SYDVKM. CDR3 residues: CASSFWVAGADTQYF. Written as DNA, the CDR3 is TGTGCCAGCAGTTTTTGGGTAGCGGGAGCAGATACGCAGTATTTT.

This clone came up a few times. DNA for the CDR3: TGTGCCAGCAGCTTGGCGTCCGAGGGAAACATTCAGTACTTC. Translation: CASSLASEGNIQYF. V gene TRBV5-4 combines with J gene TRBJ2-4, with a weak D call TRBD2 (5 bases). CDR1 and CDR2 (germline): SGHNT, YYREEE (reference sequence). There are 14 residues in the CDR3. The germline V and J ends were trimmed by 0 bases and 6 bases, with 10 bases remaining between them.

V usage is TRBV18 and J usage is TRBJ2-3; the D is unclear. The CDR3 is 15 residues long. The germline gives CDR1 KGHSH, CDR2 LQKENI. Trimming took off 0 bases at V and 1 base at J, with 8 bases between the two ends. CDR3 amino acids: CASSPPAQGTDTQYF. CDR3 nucleotides: TGTGCCAGCTCACCACCAGCTCAAGGCACAGATACGCAGTATTTT.

The CDR3 DNA reads as TGTGCCAGCAGCAAAGAAGGGAGGACGAGCACCTACGAGCAGTACTTC. Its translation: CASSKEGRTSTYEQYF. The chain uses TRBV21-1 and TRBJ2-7; the table's D call, TRBD2, was not checked against the DNA. TRBV21-1 is reported as a pseudogene. The CDR3 has 16 amino acids.

The CDR3 protein is CASGRRDLPSTDTQYF. As DNA, the CDR3 is TGTGCCAGCGGCCGTCGTGACCTTCCTAGCACAGATACGCAGTATTTT. J is TRBJ2-3 and V is TRBV25-1; D is unresolved. Germline values: CDR1 MGHDK, CDR2 SYGVNS. The CDR3 sequence is 16 residues long. The V end was cut by 8 bases, the J end by 0 bases, with 18 bases between.

The chain uses TRBV27 and TRBJ2-7; 7 bases agree with TRBD2. Germline lookup yields CDR1 MNHEY and CDR2 SMNVEV (reference sequence). Trimming took 2 bases from V and 7 from J; bases not matched to a gene: 5. The CDR3 consists of 13 residues. The CDR3 spells CASSLGLVGEQYF. CDR3 in DNA: TGTGCCAGCAGTTTAGGACTAGTTGGGGAGCAGTACTTC.

The chain uses TRBV6-5 and TRBJ1-4; tentative D call: TRBD1 (5 bases). This CDR3 comprises 15 residues. V was shortened by 5 bases and J by 0 bases, with 10 bases between the two germline ends. Germline CDR1 is MNHEY and CDR2 is SVGAGI. Written as DNA, the CDR3 is TGTGCCAGCAGTAGACTAGGGGCAACTAATGAAAAACTGTTTTTT. Its protein is CASSRLGATNEKLFF.

The rearrangement uses TRBV6-1 and TRBJ1-4, with D possibly being TRBD1 (5 bases). The CDR3 covers 14 residues. Germline values: CDR1 MNHNS, CDR2 SASEGT. CDR3 protein: CAIRRGTMGEKLFF. CDR3 DNA sequence: TGTGCGATCCGGCGAGGGACCATGGGGGAAAAACTGTTTTTT.

This clone came up a few times. The rearrangement links TRBV18 to TRBJ1-5; D ambiguous. The ends were cut back, 0 bases at V and 0 bases at J, with 9 bases in the middle. The germline V gene encodes CDR1 KGHSH and CDR2 LQKENI. This CDR3 region has 16 residues. The DNA of the CDR3 is TGTGCCAGCTCACCACCTCAGTCCGGTAGCAATCAGCCCCAGCATTTT. As protein: CASSPPQSGSNQPQHF.

V and J are TRBV4-1 and TRBJ1-5; 8 bases are shared with TRBD1. V shed 4 bases and J 0 bases; nucleotides not matched to a gene: 11. This CDR3 has 18 residues. CDR1 and CDR2 from the germline V gene are MGHRA and YSYEKL. DNA for the CDR3: TGCGCCAGCAGCCCAATAGTCGGACAGGGATTTAGCAATCAGCCCCAGCATTTT. Translating gives CASSPIVGQGFSNQPQHF.

The chain carries TRBV14 and TRBJ2-2; 11 bases are a match to TRBD2. J lost 8 bases, V lost 4 bases, and 12 bases had no gene match. Germline CDR1 is SGHDN and CDR2 is FVKESK. The CDR3 totals 17 residues. As DNA, the CDR3 is TGTGCCAGCAGCCCCCTAGCGGGGGGCCCGGCCGAAGGGGAGCTGTTTTTT. It specifies CASSPLAGGPAEGELFF.

The chain has TRBV9 and TRBJ2-1; 8 bases line up with TRBD2. The V and J ends lost 4 bases and 4 bases, in that order; junction bases with no gene match: 7. Germline V CDR1 and CDR2: SGDLS, YYNGEE. The CDR3 covers 15 residues. The CDR3 spells CASSPRPGGYNEQFF. The CDR3, as DNA: TGTGCCAGCAGCCCACGCCCGGGGGGGTACAATGAGCAGTTCTTC.

In regard to this clone: An end of the junction differs from the germline gene, which may be a read error. V and J are TRBV5-1 and TRBJ2-7, with TRBD2 matching over 11 bases. The CDR3 totals 14 residues. Germline assignment: CDR1 SGHRS and CDR2 YFSETQ. The CDR3 loop reads CASSLVTSGTEEYF. The CDR3 nucleotides are TGCGCCAGCAGCTTGGTGACTAGCGGGACCGAGGAGTACTTC. The entire variable domain, with the rest obtained from reference TRBV5-1 and TRBJ2-7, is as follows: KAGVTQTPRYLIKTRGQQVTLSCSPISGHRSVSWYQQTPGQGLQFLFEYFSETQRNKGNFPGRFSGRQFSNSRSEMNVSTLELGDSALYLCASSLVTSGTEEYFGPGTRLTVT.

The chain uses TRBV10-1 and TRBJ1-4, with D maybe TRBD1 (5 bases). The CDR3 is made up of 17 amino acids. Trimming removed 2 bases at V and 0 bases at J, with 13 bases between. Germline CDR1 and CDR2: WNHNN and SYGVQD (reference sequence). The CDR3 spells CASSEPGGHATNEKLFF. The CDR3 bases are TGCGCCAGCAGTGAGCCGGGGGGTCACGCAACTAATGAAAAACTGTTTTTT.

This chain joins TRBV4-2 and TRBJ2-3; 12 bases agree with TRBD2. CDR1 LGHNA and CDR2 YNFKEQ come from the germline V gene. V shed 2 bases, J shed 5 bases, and the junction held 8 bases outside the gene matches. The CDR3 consists of 17 residues. The CDR3 nucleotides are TGTGCCAGCAGCCAAAGTCATCCGGGACTAGCGGGAGATACGCAGTATTTT. Translated, it gives CASSQSHPGLAGDTQYF.

V usage is TRBV6-6 and J usage is TRBJ2-3; 7 nucleotides line up with TRBD1. With V trimmed by 6 bases and J by 5 bases, 5 bases remained unmatched. Per the germline V gene, CDR1 is MNHNY and CDR2 is SVGAGI (reference sequence). The CDR3 covers 13 residues. The CDR3 DNA reads TGTGCCAGCAGGGGGGACAGTATAGATACGCAGTATTTT. Translated, it gives CASRGDSIDTQYF.

This clone has more than one count but fewer than ten. V gene TRBV7-6 combines with J gene TRBJ2-1; D ambiguous. The germline V gene encodes CDR1 SGHVS and CDR2 FNYEAQ. V lost 5 bases to trimming and J lost 6 bases, with 14 bases between them. There are 14 residues in the CDR3. The CDR3 coding sequence is TGTGCCAGCAGCCCGGTTCAGCTGATCAATGAGCAGTTCTTC. Translated, it gives CASSPVQLINEQFF.

This clone was counted between two and nine times. The chain has TRBV5-1 and TRBJ2-1; 10 bases align to TRBD2. The CDR3 is 15 residues long. V lost 4 bases and J lost 6; bases outside the gene matches: 7. Germline V gene sequence: CDR1 SGHRS, CDR2 YFSETQ. The CDR3 DNA follows: TGCGCCAGCAGCGGCGGTAGCGGGAGGCTCAATGAGCAGTTCTTC. It codes for CASSGGSGRLNEQFF.

The rearrangement joins TRBV7-8 to TRBJ2-1; tentative D call: TRBD2 (5 bases). V lost 2 bases and J lost 1, with 9 bases in between. The germline CDR1 and CDR2 sequences are SGHVS and FQNEAQ. The CDR3 is 15 amino acids. CDR3 amino acids: CASSLLARSYNEQFF. CDR3 DNA sequence: TGTGCCAGCAGCTTACTAGCAAGATCCTACAATGAGCAGTTCTTC.